The 29 T cell receptor beta chains below all came from one sample that was sequenced in a study of T cells in localized non-small cell lung cancer. Assay: immunoSEQ multiplex PCR; the TCRdb copy retains only in-frame clones and omits some. The top ten hold more than 25% of the sample, which has some 21,000 clones, approximately 86% seen once. The sequences come from peripheral blood mononuclear cells, collected before any cancer treatment. Every receptor here comes from a male donor at least 60 years old with stage II lung adenocarcinoma.

The J gene is TRBJ2-2, the V gene TRBV7-3; D possibly corresponds to TRBD2 (5 bases). The germline V gene has CDR1 SGHTA and CDR2 FQGTGA. The CDR3 has 15 residues. V lost 0 bases, J lost 2 bases, and 7 bases lay in between. Here the CDR3 reads CASSLTGGNTGELFF. The CDR3 DNA sequence: TGTGCCAGCAGCTTAACTGGAGGAAACACCGGGGAGCTGTTTTTT. The full variable domain, its missing parts supplied by reference TRBV7-3 and TRBJ2-2, is GAGVSQTPSNKVTEKGKYVELRCDPISGHTALYWYRQSLGQGPEFLIYFQGTGAADDSGLPNDRFFAVRPEGSVSTLKIQRTERGDSAVYLCASSLTGGNTGELFFGEGSRLTVL.

J is TRBJ2-2 and V is TRBV6-5; D ambiguous. The CDR3 totals 12 residues. Germline lookup yields CDR1 MNHEY and CDR2 SVGAGI. Trimming stripped 10 bases from V and 5 bases from J, with 11 bases between. Here the CDR3 reads CATSRLTGELFF. The CDR3 DNA is TGTGCCACCTCCCGACTGACCGGGGAGCTGTTTTTT.

The V gene is TRBV6-6, the J gene TRBJ1-5, with D tentatively TRBD1 (5 bases). Germline V gene lookup returns CDR1 MNHNY and CDR2 SVGAGI (reference sequence). The CDR3 covers 15 residues. Deletions cut 2 bases from V and 3 bases from J, with 11 bases between. The CDR3 protein is CASSYEGVTNQPQHF. The CDR3 DNA is TGTGCCAGCAGTTACGAAGGGGTCACCAATCAGCCCCAGCATTTT.

V usage is TRBV11-3 and J usage is TRBJ2-3; D may be TRBD2 (5 bases). The CDR3 contains 15 residues. Trimming removed 1 base at V and 4 bases at J, with 12 bases between. Looked up from germline, CDR1 is SGHNT and CDR2 is YENEEA. The CDR3 spells CASSLGATSSDTQYF. CDR3 bases: TGTGCCAGCAGCTTAGGGGCCACTAGTTCAGATACGCAGTATTTT.

The genes are TRBV5-1 and TRBJ1-1; 9 bases are a match to TRBD1. Trimming at V came to 4 bases and at J to 5 bases, leaving 9 bases not matched to a gene. CDR1 SGHRS and CDR2 YFSETQ come from the germline V gene. The CDR3 has 15 amino acids. The CDR3, as DNA: TGCGCCAGCAGCGGTCACAGGGGGCCTGGAACTGAAGCTTTCTTT. Translation gives CASSGHRGPGTEAFF.

This chain links TRBV5-1 with TRBJ1-2, with TRBD1 matching 8 bases. The CDR3 length is 13 residues. V gave up 2 bases and J gave up 7 bases; unmatched junction bases: 4. Looked up from germline, CDR1 is SGHRS and CDR2 is YFSETQ. The DNA for the CDR3 is TGCGCCAGCAGCTTAGGTCAGGGGGCTGGCTACACCTTC. The encoded protein is CASSLGQGAGYTF.

The V and J genes are TRBV6-5 and TRBJ2-7; 7 bases match TRBD2. This CDR3 has 14 residues. The ends lost 4 bases at V and 3 bases at J; junction bases unmatched: 6. Germline V gene lookup returns CDR1 MNHEY and CDR2 SVGAGI. The CDR3 sequence: CASSSGRGIYEQYF. The CDR3 DNA reads TGTGCCAGCAGTTCTGGGCGGGGGATCTACGAGCAGTACTTC.

The rearrangement uses TRBV5-8 and TRBJ1-5; maybe TRBD1 (6 bases). The CDR3 covers 14 residues. The V end lost 3 bases, the J end lost 3 bases, and 10 bases lay between the germline ends. Germline V gives CDR1 SGHTS, CDR2 YDEGEE. CDR3 in DNA: TGTGCCAGCAGCTACGGACAGTCCAATCAGCCCCAGCATTTT. Translation: CASSYGQSNQPQHF.

The genes are TRBV7-4 and TRBJ2-6; D unresolved. V gave up 8 bases and J gave up 3 bases, with 8 bases separating them. CDR1 and CDR2 (germline): SGHVT, SQSDAQ. The CDR3 has 13 residues. CDR3 nucleotide sequence: TGTGCCAGCTTGGTCAGTGGGGCCAACGTCCTGACTTTC. This gives the protein CASLVSGANVLTF.

The chain couples TRBV29-1 to TRBJ2-1; D may match TRBD1 or TRBD2 (6 bases each). Germline V gene sequence: CDR1 SQVTM, CDR2 ANQGSEA. V gave up 4 bases and J gave up 6 bases, with 16 bases separating them. The CDR3 sequence is 14 residues long. The CDR3 nucleotides read TGCAGCGTTGTTCGGGGGACATCCCTCAATGAGCAGTTCTTC. Its translation: CSVVRGTSLNEQFF.

V gene TRBV5-6 combines with J gene TRBJ2-5; 7 positions match TRBD2. The V gene end was trimmed by 4 bases and the J gene end by 5 bases; junction bases not matched to a gene: 5. Germline V lookup: CDR1 SGHDT, CDR2 YYEEEE. This CDR3 spans 13 amino acids. CDR3 region: CASSLGLVETQYF. CDR3 bases: TGTGCCAGCAGCCTAGGACTAGTTGAGACCCAGTACTTC.

This CDR3 is CASRDMAAGGTEAFF. CDR3 nucleotide sequence: TGCGCCAGCAGGGATATGGCAGCAGGAGGCACTGAAGCTTTCTTT. The V call is TRBV5-1, the J call TRBJ1-1; no clear D gene. The germline V gene encodes CDR1 SGHRS and CDR2 YFSETQ. The CDR3 is 15 amino acids. V dropped 5 bases and J dropped 4 bases, with 18 bases sitting between them.

The gene calls are TRBV5-4 and TRBJ1-1, with D uncertain. This CDR3 comprises 13 residues. Trimming took 4 bases from V and 7 from J, leaving 14 bases between them. CDR1 is SGHNT and CDR2 is YYREEE in the germline V gene (reference sequence). This CDR3 reads CASSTRPDGEAFF. As DNA, the CDR3 is TGTGCCAGCAGCACCCGACCGGACGGTGAAGCTTTCTTT.

This chain uses TRBV6-1 with TRBJ1-3, with D perhaps TRBD1 (5 bases). CDR1 is MNHNS, CDR2 SASEGT, per germline. Trimming cost V 2 bases and J 9 bases, with 14 bases left between them. This CDR3 has 14 amino acids. DNA for the CDR3: TGTGCCAGCAGTGAATCGGGGGGGGTTGGCACCATATATTTT. Its translation is CASSESGGVGTIYF.

The chain links TRBV11-3 to TRBJ2-5; D may be TRBD1 or TRBD2 (5 bases each). CDR3 length: 15 residues. The germline gives CDR1 SGHNT, CDR2 YENEEA. With 2 bases removed from V and 5 bases from J, the gap between germline ends came to 15 bases. The CDR3 DNA is TGTGCCAGCAGCTTACGGGGCCGCCGGGCGGAGACCCAGTACTTC. Its protein is CASSLRGRRAETQYF.

The chain carries TRBV4-1 and TRBJ2-2, with D possibly being TRBD2 (5 bases). The CDR3 totals 15 residues. Germline assignment: CDR1 MGHRA and CDR2 YSYEKL. The V and J ends lost 4 bases and 4 bases respectively, with 13 bases between them. The CDR3 region is CASSLRAAITGELFF. Written as DNA, the CDR3 is TGCGCCAGCAGCCTCCGAGCGGCGATCACCGGGGAGCTGTTTTTT.

The CDR3 coding sequence is TGCGCCAGCAGCTTGGCGCTAGTGACAGATACGCAGTATTTT. Its translation: CASSLALVTDTQYF. The chain recombines TRBV5-1 with TRBJ2-3; no clear D gene. The CDR3 contains 14 residues. Trimming took off 0 bases at V and 3 bases at J, with 8 bases between the two ends. The V gene's germline CDR1 is SGHRS and CDR2 YFSETQ.

V and J are TRBV7-9 and TRBJ2-3; unclear D gene. V dropped 2 bases and J dropped 1 base, with 4 bases sitting between them. The germline V gene has CDR1 SEHNR and CDR2 FQNEAQ (reference sequence). This CDR3 is 13 amino acids long. DNA for the CDR3: TGTGCCAGCAGCTTATCTGGCACAGATACGCAGTATTTT. Its translation: CASSLSGTDTQYF.

The CDR3 nucleotides are TGTGCCAGCAGCTTACATCCGTACCAAGAGACCCAGTACTTC. This codes for CASSLHPYQETQYF. The chain joins TRBV7-9 to TRBJ2-5; the D is unclear. In germline, CDR1 is SEHNR, CDR2 FQNEAQ (reference sequence). This CDR3 comprises 14 residues. Trimming stripped 2 bases from V and 0 bases from J, with 7 bases between.

This clone came up a few times. The gene calls are TRBV28 and TRBJ2-6; 7 nucleotides line up with TRBD1. Trimming at V came to 5 bases and at J to 0 bases, leaving 13 bases not matched to a gene. The germline CDR1 and CDR2 sequences are MDHEN and SYDVKM. The CDR3 extends over 19 amino acids. In DNA form, the CDR3 reads TGTGCCAGCAGTCCACGGGGACAGTCCTCCCGCTCTGGGGCCAACGTCCTGACTTTC. Its translation is CASSPRGQSSRSGANVLTF.

This rearrangement joins TRBV6-6 to TRBJ2-7; D is uncertain. V lost 7 bases, J lost 1 base, and 17 bases lay in between. Germline V gene lookup returns CDR1 MNHNY and CDR2 SVGAGI (reference sequence). This CDR3 has 15 amino acids. The DNA of the CDR3 is TGTGCCAGCACATCGGTCGACAAGGGTTCCTACGAGCAGTACTTC. Translating gives CASTSVDKGSYEQYF.

The genes are TRBV7-2 and TRBJ2-7, with D tentatively TRBD1 (6 bases). V lost 6 bases to trimming and J lost 2 bases, with 17 bases between them. Germline V gene data show CDR1 as SGHTA and CDR2 as FQGNSA. The CDR3 is 15 amino acids. The CDR3 region is CASRRNRDTTYEQYF. In DNA form, the CDR3 reads TGTGCCAGCAGACGCAACCGGGACACCACCTACGAGCAGTACTTC.

This clone was observed a few times. This sequence joins TRBV5-8 and TRBJ1-5; 8 nucleotides line up with TRBD1. This CDR3 is 17 amino acids long. The ends lost 6 bases at V and 0 bases at J; junction bases unmatched: 11. Germline lookup yields CDR1 SGHTS and CDR2 YDEGEE. DNA of the CDR3: TGTGCCAGCACCCTGGACAGGGTGTTCGTTAGCAATCAGCCCCAGCATTTT. Translation gives CASTLDRVFVSNQPQHF. The whole variable domain, remainder taken from reference TRBV5-8 and TRBJ1-5, is EAGVTQSPTHLIKTRGQQATLRCSPISGHTSVYWYQQALGLGLQFLLWYDEGEERNRGNFPPRFSGRQFPNYSSELNVNALELEDSALYLCASTLDRVFVSNQPQHFGDGTRLSIL.

The chain employs TRBV28 and TRBJ1-1, with 9 nucleotides matching TRBD1. The V gene's germline CDR1 is MDHEN and CDR2 SYDVKM. This CDR3 contains 12 residues. V trimming: 6 bases; J trimming: 5 bases; junction bases outside the gene matches: 1. CDR3 nucleotides: TGTGCCAGCAGGACAGGGGGTACTGAAGCTTTCTTT. Encoded protein: CASRTGGTEAFF.

This chain uses TRBV27 with TRBJ1-4, with D perhaps TRBD1 (5 bases). Germline V gives CDR1 MNHEY, CDR2 SMNVEV (reference sequence). V lost 6 bases, J lost 11 bases, and 22 bases lay in between. The CDR3 runs to 15 residues. As DNA, the CDR3 is TGTGCCAGCAGCCTAACGGGACCCAGTCTAGCGAAACTGTTTTTT. As protein: CASSLTGPSLAKLFF. The variable domain in full, completed from reference TRBV27 and TRBJ1-4, reads EAQVTQNPRYLITVTGKKLTVTCSQNMNHEYMSWYRQDPGLGLRQIYYSMNVEVTDKGDVPEGYKVSRKEKRNFPLILESPSPNQTSLYFCASSLTGPSLAKLFFGSGTQLSVL.

This clone has just a few counts. This rearrangement joins TRBV28 to TRBJ1-5, with D unresolved. V was pared by 3 bases and J by 3 bases, with 6 bases between. The length of the CDR3 is 13 residues. Germline V CDR1 and CDR2: MDHEN, SYDVKM. The CDR3 sequence: CASSFQLNQPQHF. As DNA, the CDR3 is TGTGCCAGCAGTTTCCAGCTCAATCAGCCCCAGCATTTT.

The rearrangement joins TRBV28 to TRBJ1-1, with TRBD1 matching 8 bases. After removal of 10 bases from V and 11 bases from J, the junction contained 15 bases not matched to a gene. The CDR3 is made up of 13 amino acids. Germline V gene lookup returns CDR1 MDHEN and CDR2 SYDVKM. The CDR3 reads CANSPGGQDMAFF. CDR3 bases: TGTGCCAACTCCCCGGGGGGACAGGATATGGCTTTCTTT.

This clone has just a few counts. The chain carries TRBV5-1 and TRBJ2-7, with a weak D call TRBD2 (6 bases). The CDR3 runs 14 residues. V lost 4 bases to trimming and J lost 4 bases, with 15 bases between them. Germline V CDR1 and CDR2: SGHRS, YFSETQ. CDR3 coding DNA: TGCGCCAGCAGCCCTGGGGGGAGTGGGTACGAGCAGTACTTC. It translates to CASSPGGSGYEQYF.

The CDR3 DNA reads as TGCGCCAGTCCCTCCGGGACTAGCGGGAGGCCAAACACCGGGGAGCTGTTTTTT. Encoded protein: CASPSGTSGRPNTGELFF. The chain uses TRBV10-2 and TRBJ2-2; TRBD2 agrees at 15 bases. The CDR3 length is 18 residues. CDR1 WSHSY and CDR2 SAAADI come from the germline V gene. Trimming cost V 9 bases and J 2 bases; bases outside gene matches: 10.